This TCR beta chain is drawn from a study of T-cell memory formation after mild COVID-19. Study summary: The two donors had largely donor-specific TCR clusters. Whole-study findings and limits: Within pre-infection memory, some responding clones were found, suggesting cross-reactive memory joined. Clonal second-wave expansions that peaked on day 37 had unconfirmed SARS-CoV-2 specificity.

5'RACE primed at constant segments yielded TCR alpha and TCR beta cDNA libraries bearing sample barcodes and UMIs. MiXCR was run by TCRdb on the 5' RACE reads, yielding one entry per CDR3 protein. The data contain some 300,000 distinct CDR3 sequences, less than 25% of them singletons. There are 16 residues in the CDR3. The V end lost 6 bases, the J end lost 9 bases, and 22 bases lay between the germline ends. Germline V gene sequence: CDR1 SGHDT, CDR2 YYEEEE. This clonotype was counted only a few times. Its antigen is unidentified. The source material was PBMCs or a T cell subset sorted from them (not recorded which). The chain carries TRBV5-6 and TRBJ1-6; TRBD1 is a possible D gene (6 bases). This TCR was sampled from a man aged 18-30 years who had mild COVID-19 (a few samples of this study predate the infection). Cell type and time point are not known. CDR3 DNA: TGTGCCAGCAACCTTACACCCAGGGGCAGTAGTTCACCCCTCCACTTT. Protein product: CASNLTPRGSSSPLHF.